The rows below give T cell receptor beta chains drawn from one sample of a study of CD4 T cells in relation to SARS-CoV-2 and coronaviruses. The data were produced by immunoSEQ multiplex PCR, yet TCRdb's version contains in-frame clones alone and is incomplete. The repertoire holds 20,000 to 25,000 clones, with about four fifths as singletons. The antigens these receptors bind are not known. The sequencing input was CD4+ T cells from PBMCs, cultured in vitro. The source of these receptors is a human donor in good health. Both conserved end residues are part of each CDR3. Each record gives: J gene, clone size, D gene, V gene, CDR3 DNA, CDR3 protein. The D gene is left open where the match is weak. Only part of the rows carry a size: once, few, many, or a class if the clone is expanded.

TRBJ1-1	.	.	TRBV7-3	TGTGCCAGCAGCTTAACGGTGACATCACTTGAAGCTTTCTTT	CASSLTVTSLEAFF
TRBJ2-3	.	.	TRBV6-5	TGTGCCAGCAGGAGTACAGATACGCAGTATTTT	CASRSTDTQYF
TRBJ2-7	.	.	TRBV5-1	TGCGCCAGCACCCTCACAGGACCAACCTACGAGCAGTACTTC	CASTLTGPTYEQYF
TRBJ1-3	.	TRBD1	TRBV7-2	TGTGCCAGCAGCCCAGTGGGGACAGGGCGCTCTGGAAACACCATATATTTT	CASSPVGTGRSGNTIYF
TRBJ2-5	.	TRBD2	TRBV19	TGTGCCAGTAGTGGTATCCCGGGAGCGGGGTACCAAGAGACCCAGTACTTC	CASSGIPGAGYQETQYF
TRBJ1-2	.	.	TRBV30	TGTGCCTGGACCGAGGGGTTCTTGGATGGCTACACCTTC	CAWTEGFLDGYTF
TRBJ2-2	medium-sized	.	TRBV10-3	TGTGCCATCAGTGACCGGGACTCTTCCACCGGGGAGCTGTTTTTT	CAISDRDSSTGELFF
TRBJ2-5	.	TRBD1	TRBV5-1	TGCGCCAGCAGCACGGGACAGGTGAGGGAGACCCAGTACTTC	CASSTGQVRETQYF
TRBJ1-1	.	.	TRBV18	TGTGCCAGCTCCCCGGGGAACACTGAAGCTTTCTTT	CASSPGNTEAFF
TRBJ2-2	.	.	TRBV11-2	TGTGCCAGCAGCTTAGATCGGGTACCGAACACCGGGGAGCTGTTTTTT	CASSLDRVPNTGELFF
TRBJ2-7	once	.	TRBV25-1	TGTGCCAGCAGTGAATCCGGGGGCGCCTACGAGCAGTACTTC	CASSESGGAYEQYF
TRBJ1-5	once	.	TRBV20-1	TGCAGTGCTAGTAGGACAGAACGAAGCAATCAGCCCCAGCATTTT	CSASRTERSNQPQHF
TRBJ1-1	.	TRBD1	TRBV3-1/TRBV3-2	TGTGCCAGCAGCCAAGACCCTGGGGACAGGGCGAGTGAAGCTTTCTTT	CASSQDPGDRASEAFF
TRBJ2-5	.	TRBD1	TRBV9	TGTGCCAGCAGCGGGACAGGGGGCCGGGAGACCCAGTACTTC	CASSGTGGRETQYF
TRBJ2-2	.	TRBD2	TRBV5-4	TGTGCCAGCAGTCGACTAGCGGAACACAACGGGGAGCTGTTTTTT	CASSRLAEHNGELFF
TRBJ1-6	.	.	TRBV27	TGTGCCAGCAGTTTCCGTGGCAGTTATTCACCCCTCCACTTT	CASSFRGSYSPLHF
TRBJ1-1	few	.	TRBV7-9	TGTGCCAGCAGAACAGGGACGAACACTGAAGCTTTCTTT	CASRTGTNTEAFF
TRBJ1-6	.	.	TRBV9	TGTGCCAGCAGCGTAGATTGGAGCTCCTATAATTCACCCCTCCACTTT	CASSVDWSSYNSPLHF
TRBJ1-1	.	.	TRBV20-1	TGCAGTGCTAGTCCCGGGAGGGGGAGGCAGGCTTTCTTT	CSASPGRGRQAFF
TRBJ1-1	.	.	TRBV6-1	TGTGCCAGCAGTGAAGGGCTCAGGGACAACACTGAAGCTTTCTTT	CASSEGLRDNTEAFF
TRBJ2-7	.	.	TRBV3-1/TRBV3-2	TGTGCCAGCAGCCAAGCACCTGGGGCGGGACATACAGCCTACGAGCAGTACTTC	CASSQAPGAGHTAYEQYF
TRBJ1-1	few	.	TRBV6-1	TGTGCCAGCAGTGAATCCGGGGCCCGGGCTGAAGCTTTCTTT	CASSESGARAEAFF
TRBJ1-6	.	.	TRBV5-6	TGTGCCAGCAGCCCGCCCGAGGGGTATGGTAATTCACCCCTCCACTTT	CASSPPEGYGNSPLHF
TRBJ2-3	.	TRBD1	TRBV5-6	TGTGCCAGCAGCTTGGTTCGGGACAGAACCTATAGCACAGATACGCAGTATTTT	CASSLVRDRTYSTDTQYF
TRBJ2-7	few	.	TRBV3-1/TRBV3-2	TGTGCCAGCAGCGATGACAGATACCCCTACGAGCAGTACTTC	CASSDDRYPYEQYF
TRBJ2-7	.	TRBD1	TRBV24-1	TGTGCCACCAGTGAGGCAGGGGGCTACGAGCAGTACTTC	CATSEAGGYEQYF
TRBJ1-6	few	.	TRBV27	TGTGCCAGCACGTCCGGGGGCAGTTCACCCCTCCACTTT	CASTSGGSSPLHF
TRBJ2-5	.	.	TRBV19	TGTGCCAGTAGTGGGGGATTTGGAGAGACCCAGTACTTC	CASSGGFGETQYF
TRBJ2-7	.	.	TRBV3-1/TRBV3-2	TGTGCCAGCAGCCAGGCCCCCACAGGGCCCTACGAGCAGTACTTC	CASSQAPTGPYEQYF
TRBJ2-1	.	.	TRBV5-6	TGTGCCAGCAGCTTGGGGATCAATCCAAACAATGAGCAGTTCTTC	CASSLGINPNNEQFF
TRBJ1-1	.	.	TRBV7-3	TGTGCCAGCAGCGCGGGCCCCACCGAAGCTTTCTTT	CASSAGPTEAFF
TRBJ1-2	.	.	TRBV4-1	TGCGCCAGCAGCCAACCCCAGGCCCTCAACTATGGCTACACCTTC	CASSQPQALNYGYTF
TRBJ2-2	.	.	TRBV6-4	TGTGCCAGCAGTGATTCCATAGTGGCCACCGGGGAGCTGTTTTTT	CASSDSIVATGELFF
TRBJ2-5	.	.	TRBV2	TGTGCCAGCAGTACCCAGATCCAAGAGACCCAGTACTTC	CASSTQIQETQYF
TRBJ2-7	.	TRBD2	TRBV5-6	TGTGCCAGCAGCCCAGGGACTAGCGGGACCTCCTACGAGCAGTACTTC	CASSPGTSGTSYEQYF
TRBJ2-3	few	TRBD2	TRBV5-4	TGTGCCAGCAGACGTGGGACTAGCGGGACCGATACGCAGTATTTT	CASRRGTSGTDTQYF
TRBJ2-1	.	.	TRBV19	TGTGCCAGTAGTCCACCAAGAGGACATGAGCAGTTCTTC	CASSPPRGHEQFF
TRBJ2-2	once	.	TRBV6-5	TGTGCCAGCAGTTACTCACCCCTACTCAACACCGGGGAGCTGTTTTTT	CASSYSPLLNTGELFF
TRBJ1-2	few	.	TRBV28	TGTGCCAGCAGTCGCGCGACCAGACTGGGGGGCTACACCTTC	CASSRATRLGGYTF
TRBJ2-1	.	TRBD2	TRBV6-1	TGTGCCAGCAGTGAAATATTAATAGGACTAGCGGGTGTCAATGAGCAGTTCTTC	CASSEILIGLAGVNEQFF
TRBJ2-7	few	.	TRBV7-3	TGTGCCAGCAGCTCCTACGGGCGCGAGCAGTACTTC	CASSSYGREQYF
TRBJ1-5	few	.	TRBV28	TGTGCCACCCGCTATGACACATCCATAAGAGATAGCAATCAGCCCCAGCATTTT	CATRYDTSIRDSNQPQHF
TRBJ2-3	.	TRBD2	TRBV27	TGTGCCAGCAGTTTTGCTAGCGGGATTACAGATACGCAGTATTTT	CASSFASGITDTQYF
TRBJ1-1	.	.	TRBV7-2	TGTGCCAGCAGCTTAGCGCAGGGGTCGCTGGCTGAAGCTTTCTTT	CASSLAQGSLAEAFF
TRBJ1-5	.	TRBD1	TRBV2	TGTGCCAGCAGTGGGGACAGCGGACCTTATAGCAATCAGCCCCAGCATTTT	CASSGDSGPYSNQPQHF
TRBJ2-4	.	.	TRBV6-5	TGTGCCAGCATTAATGGTCGGTCACAGTACTTC	CASINGRSQYF
TRBJ2-5	.	TRBD1	TRBV24-1	TGTGCCACCAGTGATCGGGACAGGGGGTTCGAGACCCAGTACTTC	CATSDRDRGFETQYF
TRBJ1-5	few	.	TRBV6-2/TRBV6-3	TGTGCCAGCAGCCGCAGGGAAAATGGGGGTAGCAATCAGCCCCAGCATTTT	CASSRRENGGSNQPQHF
TRBJ1-5	few	.	TRBV20-1	TGCAGTGCTAGTCGGAGCAATCAGCCCCAGCATTTT	CSASRSNQPQHF